Listed below are T cell receptor beta chains from one sample, sequenced in a study of cytomegalovirus exposure and HLA in healthy donors. TCRdb keeps only in-frame clones here, not all; method: immunoSEQ multiplex PCR. Counted here are about 270,000 clones, just over 70% occurring once; the ten biggest clones make up approximately 2.5%. The sample taken for sequencing was PBMCs. The receptor set was obtained from a female donor in good health and CMV-seronegative. The CDR3 runs from the conserved cysteine through the conserved F or W. The D gene is left open where the match is weak. For some rows the clone size is stated as once, few or many, or as a class when expanded; others skip it.

size | J | D | V | DNA | CDR3
. | TRBJ2-1 | TRBD2 | TRBV4-1 | TGCGCCAGCAGCCAAGGCCTTCTAGCGGACCCTTTACAAGGTAATGAGCAGTTCTTC | CASSQGLLADPLQGNEQFF
few | TRBJ2-7 | TRBD1 | TRBV4-1 | TGCGCCAGCAGCCCCAAACAGGGGGTCTACGAGCAGTACTTC | CASSPKQGVYEQYF
. | TRBJ2-7 | TRBD2 | TRBV5-4 | TGTGCCAGCAGCTATCCCATGAGCGGGAGCGGCCACGAGCAGTACTTC | CASSYPMSGSGHEQYF
few | TRBJ2-7 | . | TRBV7-2 | TGTGCCAGCAGCCGCTACTCCTACGAGCAGTACTTC | CASSRYSYEQYF
few | TRBJ1-2 | . | TRBV28 | TGTGCCAGCAGTATCGCGTCCTTTAGCGGCTACACCTTC | CASSIASFSGYTF
once | TRBJ2-7 | . | TRBV28 | TGTGCCAGCAGTTTTGGACTTATCTACGAGCAGTACTTC | CASSFGLIYEQYF
. | TRBJ1-6 | . | TRBV5-6 | TGTGCCAGCAGCTCCAACTGGGACATCTCCTATAATTCACCCCTCCACTTT | CASSSNWDISYNSPLHF
. | TRBJ2-3 | . | TRBV29-1 | TGCAGCGTTCTAAACTCAGATACGCAGTATTTT | CSVLNSDTQYF
. | TRBJ1-1 | . | TRBV11-2 | TGTGCCAGCACCCCGATAGTAACTGAAGCTTTCTTT | CASTPIVTEAFF
. | TRBJ1-5 | . | TRBV10-1 | TGCGCCAGCAGTTTCGGCGTTTTCCCGGGACACCCAGACCCGAATCAGCCCCAGCATTTT | CASSFGVFPGHPDPNQPQHF
few | TRBJ1-1 | . | TRBV19 | TGTGCCAGTAGATGGCAGGGGAACACTGAAGCTTTCTTT | CASRWQGNTEAFF
. | TRBJ2-3 | TRBD2 | TRBV5-1 | TGCGCCAGCAGCTTGGCTAGCGGTGGAGGTAGAGATACGCAGTATTTT | CASSLASGGGRDTQYF
. | TRBJ2-1 | TRBD2 | TRBV5-1 | TGCGCCAGCAGCTTGCCGCTAGCGGGAACGTTGAATGAGCAGTTCTTC | CASSLPLAGTLNEQFF
. | TRBJ1-1 | . | TRBV9 | TGTGCCAGCAGTACAGGTGAATTAACTGAAGCTTTCTTT | CASSTGELTEAFF
few | TRBJ1-6 | . | TRBV5-6 | TGTGCCAGCAGCAAACAGACACAGGATTCACCCCTCCACTTT | CASSKQTQDSPLHF
. | TRBJ1-4 | . | TRBV27 | TGTGCCAGCAGTTTCCGGAGGACTAATGAAAAACTGTTTTTT | CASSFRRTNEKLFF
. | TRBJ2-3 | TRBD2 | TRBV5-1 | TGCGCCAGCAGCTTGTCTGGGAGGGAGTGGACAGATACGCAGTATTTT | CASSLSGREWTDTQYF
. | TRBJ2-3 | TRBD2 | TRBV5-8 | TGTGCCAGCAGCTCGGGGACTAGCGATAGGAAAGATACGCAGTATTTT | CASSSGTSDRKDTQYF
once | TRBJ1-5 | . | TRBV28 | TGTGCCAGCAGTTGGGGCAGGGCCCAGCATTTT | CASSWGRAQHF
. | TRBJ2-5 | TRBD2 | TRBV6-1 | TGTGCCAGCATTACGACTAGCGGGAACACTGAGACCCAGTACTTC | CASITTSGNTETQYF
once | TRBJ1-1 | TRBD1 | TRBV11-3 | TGTGCCAGCAGCTTATCCGGGACAGGCGGATATGAAGCTTTCTTT | CASSLSGTGGYEAFF
. | TRBJ1-1 | . | TRBV28 | TGTGCCAGCAGTTTAGGCTACACTGAAGCTTTCTTT | CASSLGYTEAFF
. | TRBJ1-1 | . | TRBV7-9 | TGTGCCAGCAGCTTAGTGGTACAGGGAGGGACTGAAGCTTTCTTT | CASSLVVQGGTEAFF
once | TRBJ2-2 | . | TRBV19 | TGTGCCAGTAGTATGCGGGCCGATGCTCCCGGGGAGCTGTTTTTT | CASSMRADAPGELFF
few | TRBJ2-1 | TRBD2 | TRBV15 | TGTGCCACCAGCGGGCTGCTAGCGGTAAATGAGCAGTTCTTC | CATSGLLAVNEQFF
. | TRBJ2-7 | . | TRBV5-5 | TGTGCCAGCAGCCAATACGGGACTCCTCCCTACGAGCAGTACTTC | CASSQYGTPPYEQYF
. | TRBJ1-5 | TRBD1 | TRBV10-2 | TGCGCCAGCAGTGAGTCGACAGGGCTTGACAATCAGCCCCAGCATTTT | CASSESTGLDNQPQHF
. | TRBJ1-2 | TRBD1 | TRBV5-1 | TGCGCCAGCAGGGGGACAGCTGATGGCTACACCTTC | CASRGTADGYTF
. | TRBJ2-2 | . | TRBV10-1 | TGCGCCAGCTCCAGGGCCTCGAACACCGGGGAGCTGTTTTTT | CASSRASNTGELFF